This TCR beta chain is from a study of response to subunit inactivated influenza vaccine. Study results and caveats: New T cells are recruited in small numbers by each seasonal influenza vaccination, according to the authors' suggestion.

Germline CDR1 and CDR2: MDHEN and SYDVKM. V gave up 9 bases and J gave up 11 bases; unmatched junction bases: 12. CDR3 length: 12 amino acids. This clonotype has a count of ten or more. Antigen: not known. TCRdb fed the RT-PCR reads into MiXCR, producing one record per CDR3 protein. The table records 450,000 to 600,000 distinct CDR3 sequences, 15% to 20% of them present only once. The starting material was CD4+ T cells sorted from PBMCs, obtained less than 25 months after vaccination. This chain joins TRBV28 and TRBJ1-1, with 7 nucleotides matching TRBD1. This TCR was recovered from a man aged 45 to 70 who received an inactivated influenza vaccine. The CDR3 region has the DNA TGTGCCAGTGAAGTTAAGGGGGCCGGGGCTTTCTTT. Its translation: CASEVKGAGAFF.